This section outlines one T cell receptor beta chain sequence together with its context. As yet, its antigen is unknown. An end of the junction does not agree with germline; a read error may underlie this. These data originate in a study of T-cell memory formation after mild COVID-19. Study-wide background: TCR clusters were mostly donor specific.

Broader study findings: A second wave of clones peaked on day 37, and their SARS-CoV-2 specificity went unconfirmed. The pre-infection memory compartment contained some responding clones, suggesting cross-reactive memory joined.

CDR3 length: 15 amino acids. The V gene's germline CDR1 is SGHVS and CDR2 FNYEAQ. Constant-segment primers and 5'RACE yielded cDNA libraries for TCR alpha and TCR beta, each carrying sample barcodes and UMIs. TCRdb re-analysed the 5' RACE reads in MiXCR, keeping a single row per CDR3 protein. The repertoire holds roughly 150,000 distinct CDR3 sequences, with approximately 12% as singletons. Sequencing was carried out using PBMCs or a T cell subset sorted from them (not recorded which). V and J are TRBV7-6 and TRBJ1-6, with D possibly being TRBD1 (5 bases). The clonotype comes from a man younger than 35 who had mild COVID-19 (a few samples of this study predate the infection). Cell type and time point are not known. The CDR3 reads CASSFRQGRGSPLHF. For the CDR3, the DNA is TGTGCCAGCAGCTTCCGGCAGGGACGGGGATCACCACTCCACTTT.